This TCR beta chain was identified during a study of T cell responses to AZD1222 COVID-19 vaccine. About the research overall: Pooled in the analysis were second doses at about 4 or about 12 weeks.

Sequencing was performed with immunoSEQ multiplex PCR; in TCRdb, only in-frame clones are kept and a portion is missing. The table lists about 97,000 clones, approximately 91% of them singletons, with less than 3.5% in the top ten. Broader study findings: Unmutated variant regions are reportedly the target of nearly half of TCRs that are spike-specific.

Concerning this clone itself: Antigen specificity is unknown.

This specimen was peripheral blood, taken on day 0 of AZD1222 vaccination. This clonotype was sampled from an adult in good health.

The CDR3 spells CASTLGLGKTQYF. DNA for the CDR3: TGTGCCAGCACCCTTGGGCTGGGGAAGACCCAGTACTTC. The chain links TRBV7-9 to TRBJ2-5; D gene unclear. Trimming pared 7 bases from V and 6 bases from J, leaving 15 bases between. The germline V gene has CDR1 SEHNR and CDR2 FQNEAQ (reference sequence). The CDR3 totals 13 residues.